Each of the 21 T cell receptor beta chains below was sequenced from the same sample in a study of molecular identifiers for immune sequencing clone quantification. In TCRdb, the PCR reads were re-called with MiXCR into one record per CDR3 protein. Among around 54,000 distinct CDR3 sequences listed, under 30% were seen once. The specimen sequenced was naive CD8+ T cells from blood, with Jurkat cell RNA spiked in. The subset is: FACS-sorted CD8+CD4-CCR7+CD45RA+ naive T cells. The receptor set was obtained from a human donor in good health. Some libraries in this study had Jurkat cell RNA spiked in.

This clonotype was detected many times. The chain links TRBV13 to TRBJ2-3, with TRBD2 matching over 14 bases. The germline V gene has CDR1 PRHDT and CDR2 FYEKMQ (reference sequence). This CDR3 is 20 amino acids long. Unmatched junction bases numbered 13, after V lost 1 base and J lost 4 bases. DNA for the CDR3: TGTGCCAGCAGCTTAGTTCCGGGGGCCGTGACTAGCGGGAGGGCAGATACGCAGTATTTT. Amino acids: CASSLVPGAVTSGRADTQYF.

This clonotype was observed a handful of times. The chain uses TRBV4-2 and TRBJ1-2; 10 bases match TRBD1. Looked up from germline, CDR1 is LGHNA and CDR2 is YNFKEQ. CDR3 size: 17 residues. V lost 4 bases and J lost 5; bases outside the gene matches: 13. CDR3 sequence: CASSRQGHGQGGYGYTF. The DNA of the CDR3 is TGTGCCAGCAGCCGGCAGGGGCATGGACAGGGGGGATATGGCTACACCTTC.

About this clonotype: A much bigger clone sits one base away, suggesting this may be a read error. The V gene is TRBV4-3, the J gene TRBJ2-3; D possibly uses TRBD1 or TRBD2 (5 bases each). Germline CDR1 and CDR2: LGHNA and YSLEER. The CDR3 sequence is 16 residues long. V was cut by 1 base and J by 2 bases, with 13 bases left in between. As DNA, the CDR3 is TGCGCCAGCAGCCAAGGAGGGGCAGGCCTCACAGATACGCAGTATTTT. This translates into CASSQGGAGLTDTQYF.

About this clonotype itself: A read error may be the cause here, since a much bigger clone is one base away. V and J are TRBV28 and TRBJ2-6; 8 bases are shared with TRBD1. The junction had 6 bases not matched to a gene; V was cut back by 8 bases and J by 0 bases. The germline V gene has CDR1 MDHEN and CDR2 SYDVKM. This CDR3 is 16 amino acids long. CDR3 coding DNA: TGTGCCAGCTGTCAAACAGGGGGCTCTGGGGCCAACGTCCTGACTTTC. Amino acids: CASCQTGGSGANVLTF.

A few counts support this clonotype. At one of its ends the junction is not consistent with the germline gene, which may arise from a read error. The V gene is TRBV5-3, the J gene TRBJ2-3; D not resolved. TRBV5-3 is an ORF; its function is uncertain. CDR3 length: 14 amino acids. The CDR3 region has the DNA TGTGCCAGCAGCTCCCGGGTAGTAACAGATACGCAGTATTTT. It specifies CASSSRVVTDTQYF.

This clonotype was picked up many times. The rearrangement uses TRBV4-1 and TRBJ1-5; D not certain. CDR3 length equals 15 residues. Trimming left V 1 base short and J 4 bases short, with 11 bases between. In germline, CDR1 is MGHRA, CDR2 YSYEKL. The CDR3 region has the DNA TGCGCCAGCAGCCAAGTTCCCAGAGAGAATCAGCCCCAGCATTTT. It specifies CASSQVPRENQPQHF.

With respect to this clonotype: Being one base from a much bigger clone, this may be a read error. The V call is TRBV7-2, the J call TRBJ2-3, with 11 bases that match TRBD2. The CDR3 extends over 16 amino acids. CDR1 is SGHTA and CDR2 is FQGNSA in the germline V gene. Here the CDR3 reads CASSLTTSGVTGTQYF. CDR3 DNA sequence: TGTGCCAGCAGCTTAACGACTAGCGGGGTTACAGGTACGCAGTATTTT.

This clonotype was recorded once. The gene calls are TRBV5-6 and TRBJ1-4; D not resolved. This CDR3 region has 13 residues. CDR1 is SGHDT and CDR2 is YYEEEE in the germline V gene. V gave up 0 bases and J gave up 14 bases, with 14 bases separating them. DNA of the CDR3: TGTGCCAGCAGCTTGGGACGCAGTGAATCCCTGTTTTTT. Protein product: CASSLGRSESLFF.

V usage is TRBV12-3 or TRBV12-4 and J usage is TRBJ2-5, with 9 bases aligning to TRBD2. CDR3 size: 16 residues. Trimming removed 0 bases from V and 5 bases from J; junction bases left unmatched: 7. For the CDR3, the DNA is TGTGCCAGCAGTTTAGCTAGCGGGAGATTCGTCGAGACCCAGTACTTC. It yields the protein CASSLASGRFVETQYF.

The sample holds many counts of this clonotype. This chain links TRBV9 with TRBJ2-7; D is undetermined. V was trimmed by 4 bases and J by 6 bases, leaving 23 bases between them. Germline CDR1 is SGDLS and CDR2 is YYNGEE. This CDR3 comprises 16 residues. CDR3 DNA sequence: TGTGCCAGCAGCCCCGGGTCGAGAATAGGCGGTCCCGAGCAGTACTTC. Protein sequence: CASSPGSRIGGPEQYF.

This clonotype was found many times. CDR3 bases: TGTGCCAGCAGACTAGCCTCCGCTGGGGTGAACACTGAAGCTTTCTTT. Translation gives CASRLASAGVNTEAFF. The rearrangement joins TRBV6-5 to TRBJ1-1, with D unresolved. Germline assignment: CDR1 MNHEY and CDR2 SVGAGI. Trimming left V 6 bases short and J 0 bases short, with 17 bases between. The CDR3 covers 16 residues.

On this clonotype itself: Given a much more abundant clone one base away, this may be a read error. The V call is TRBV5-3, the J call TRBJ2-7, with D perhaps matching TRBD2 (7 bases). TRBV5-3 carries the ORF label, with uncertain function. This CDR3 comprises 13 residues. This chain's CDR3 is CASSLFRGAEQYF. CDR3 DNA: TGTGCCAGCAGCTTGTTCCGGGGGGCCGAGCAGTACTTC.

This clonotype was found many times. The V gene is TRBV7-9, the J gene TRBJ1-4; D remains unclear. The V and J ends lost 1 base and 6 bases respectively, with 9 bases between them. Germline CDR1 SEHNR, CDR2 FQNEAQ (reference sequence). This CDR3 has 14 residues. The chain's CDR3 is CASSLDSSDEKLFF. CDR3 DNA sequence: TGTGCCAGCAGCTTAGATTCCAGTGATGAAAAACTGTTTTTT.

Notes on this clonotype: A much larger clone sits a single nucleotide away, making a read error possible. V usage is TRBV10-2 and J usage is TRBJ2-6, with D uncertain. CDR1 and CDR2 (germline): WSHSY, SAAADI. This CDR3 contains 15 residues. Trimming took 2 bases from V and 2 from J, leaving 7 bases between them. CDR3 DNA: TGCGCCAGCAGTGAGGGGCCCACTGGGGCCAACGTCCTGACTTTC. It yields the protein CASSEGPTGANVLTF.

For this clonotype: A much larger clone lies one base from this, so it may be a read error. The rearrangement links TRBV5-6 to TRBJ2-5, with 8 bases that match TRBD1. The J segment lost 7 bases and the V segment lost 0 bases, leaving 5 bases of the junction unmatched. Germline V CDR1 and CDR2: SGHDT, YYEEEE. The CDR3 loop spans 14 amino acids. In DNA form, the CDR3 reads TGTGCCAGCAGCTTGGAGACAGGGGTCGGGACCCAGTACTTC. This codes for CASSLETGVGTQYF.

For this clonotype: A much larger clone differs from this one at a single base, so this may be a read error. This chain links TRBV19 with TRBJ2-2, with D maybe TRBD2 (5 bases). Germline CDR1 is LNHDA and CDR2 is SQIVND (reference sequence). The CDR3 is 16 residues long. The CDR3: CASSIDHWTATGELSF. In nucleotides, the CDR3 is TGTGCCAGTAGTATAGATCACTGGACGGCGACCGGGGAGCTGTCTTTT.

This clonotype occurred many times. CDR3 DNA: TGCGCCAGCAGTGCAGCACTATGGACAGGGGGTGCAGCCGGGGAGCTGTTTTTT. This encodes CASSAALWTGGAAGELFF. This chain uses TRBV10-2 with TRBJ2-2; TRBD1 agrees at 10 bases. With V trimmed by 4 bases and J by 6 bases, 14 bases remained unmatched. The CDR3 is 18 residues long. CDR1 is WSHSY, CDR2 SAAADI, per germline.

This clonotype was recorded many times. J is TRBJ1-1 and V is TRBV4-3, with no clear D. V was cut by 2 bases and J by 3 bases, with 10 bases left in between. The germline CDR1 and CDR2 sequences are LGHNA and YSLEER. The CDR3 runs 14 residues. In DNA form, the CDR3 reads TGCGCCAGCAGCCAAACGGCGGCGTACACTGAAGCTTTCTTT. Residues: CASSQTAAYTEAFF.

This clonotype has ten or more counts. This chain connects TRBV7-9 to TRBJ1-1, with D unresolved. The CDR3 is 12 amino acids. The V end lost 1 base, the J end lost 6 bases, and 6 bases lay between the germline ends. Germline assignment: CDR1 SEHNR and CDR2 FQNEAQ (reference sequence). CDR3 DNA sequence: TGTGCCAGCAGCTTAGACACGCCTGAAGCTTTCTTT. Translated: CASSLDTPEAFF.

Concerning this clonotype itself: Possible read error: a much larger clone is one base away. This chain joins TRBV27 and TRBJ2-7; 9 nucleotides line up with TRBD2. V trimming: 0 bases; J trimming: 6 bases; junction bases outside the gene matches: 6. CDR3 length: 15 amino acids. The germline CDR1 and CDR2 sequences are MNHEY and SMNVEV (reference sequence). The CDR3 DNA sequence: TGTGCCAGCAGTTTATCTGGCGGGAGGGGGAGCGAGCAGTACTTC. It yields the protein CASSLSGGRGSEQYF.

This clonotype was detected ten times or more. CDR3 region: CASSYSFGDEQYF. The CDR3 nucleotides are TGTGCCAGCAGTTACTCGTTTGGGGATGAGCAGTACTTC. The genes are TRBV6-5 and TRBJ2-7; D gene ambiguous. The germline V gene has CDR1 MNHEY and CDR2 SVGAGI. Trimming removed 0 bases at V and 7 bases at J, with 10 bases between. CDR3 length equals 13 residues.